Following are 22 T cell receptor beta chains from one sample sequenced in a study of identical twins. TCRdb fed the 5' RACE reads into MiXCR, producing one record per CDR3 protein. The sample yields hundreds of thousands of distinct CDR3 sequences, 21% seen once. These data also formed part of another study, on T cells expressing NK-cell markers.

Source material: PBMCs. These receptor sequences come from a woman aged 18-30 years in good health.

The rearrangement joins TRBV27 to TRBJ2-3, with 14 bases that match TRBD2. V lost 5 bases and J lost 1; bases outside the gene matches: 8. The CDR3 runs to 18 residues. Germline V gene data show CDR1 as MNHEY and CDR2 as SMNVEV (reference sequence). As DNA, the CDR3 is TGTGCCAGCAGTACACTAACGGGACTAGCGGGGGGCACAGATACGCAGTATTTT. Translation: CASSTLTGLAGGTDTQYF.

This clonotype was seen only once. V usage is TRBV10-1 and J usage is TRBJ2-2, with a possible D match to TRBD2 (6 bases). The CDR3 loop spans 15 amino acids. Trimming pared 2 bases from V and 3 bases from J, leaving 10 bases between. CDR1 is WNHNN, CDR2 SYGVQD, per germline (reference sequence). CDR3 nucleotides: TGCGCCAGCAGTGAGGGCGGGGCGGACACCGGGGAGCTGTTTTTT. This translates into CASSEGGADTGELFF.

The chain is built from TRBV5-1 and TRBJ2-3; D uncertain. The CDR3 has 14 amino acids. The V gene lost 0 bases and the J gene lost 7 bases, with 12 bases spanning the gap. Germline V gene sequence: CDR1 SGHRS, CDR2 YFSETQ. In DNA form, the CDR3 reads TGCGCCAGCAGCTTGGAGCTTGTGGTACATACGCAGTATTTT. Amino acids: CASSLELVVHTQYF.

The gene calls are TRBV10-3 and TRBJ2-5, with D perhaps assigned TRBD1 or TRBD2 (5 bases each). Per the germline V gene, CDR1 is ENHRY and CDR2 is SYGVKD. CDR3 length equals 13 residues. V dropped 10 bases and J dropped 5 bases, with 17 bases sitting between them. This chain's CDR3 is CATRGSGGETQYF. The DNA for the CDR3 is TGTGCCACTAGGGGCAGTGGGGGTGAGACCCAGTACTTC.

The CDR3 reads CASSSLSGGADEQFF. The CDR3 DNA sequence: TGTGCCAGCAGTTCCCTGAGCGGGGGGGCTGATGAGCAGTTCTTC. The rearrangement uses TRBV12-3 or TRBV12-4 and TRBJ2-1, with 10 bases aligning to TRBD2. This CDR3 is built from 15 residues. After removal of 4 bases from V and 8 bases from J, the junction contained 8 bases not matched to a gene.

V is TRBV6-5 and J is TRBJ2-7; D is perhaps TRBD1 (6 bases). V lost 2 bases, J lost 1 base, and 9 bases lay in between. The V gene's germline CDR1 is MNHEY and CDR2 SVGAGI. The CDR3 loop spans 14 amino acids. The chain's CDR3 is CASSYGGRSYEQYF. CDR3 coding DNA: TGTGCCAGCAGTTACGGGGGCCGGTCCTACGAGCAGTACTTC.

This clonotype was detected a few times. The chain combines TRBV7-2 with TRBJ2-5, with D possibly TRBD2 on 6 matching bases. V was clipped by 3 bases and J by 9 bases, with 14 bases between them. The CDR3 loop spans 13 amino acids. Germline CDR1 SGHTA, CDR2 FQGNSA. CDR3 DNA: TGTGCCAGCAGCTTTCGGCGGGATGGGGCCCAGTACTTC. It is translated as CASSFRRDGAQYF.

This clonotype turned up a few times. The CDR3 region is CASSSLPWFGYAEAFF. CDR3 bases: TGTGCCAGCAGCTCACTACCATGGTTCGGGTATGCTGAAGCTTTCTTT. The chain uses TRBV13 and TRBJ1-1; D gene unclear. The germline gives CDR1 PRHDT, CDR2 FYEKMQ (reference sequence). The CDR3 has 16 amino acids. Deletions cut 4 bases from V and 6 bases from J, with 21 bases between. The full variable domain, completed using reference TRBV13 and TRBJ1-1, is AAGVIQSPRHLIKEKRETATLKCYPIPRHDTVYWYQQGPGQDPQFLISFYEKMQSDKGSIPDRFSAQQFSDYHSELNMSSLELGDSALYFCASSSLPWFGYAEAFFGQGTRLTVV.

The chain employs TRBV7-2 and TRBJ2-5, with TRBD2 identical over 7 bases. This CDR3 is 14 amino acids long. Germline trimming cut 3 bases from V and 4 bases from J; bases unmatched to any gene: 5. CDR1 is SGHTA and CDR2 is FQGNSA in the germline V gene. This chain's CDR3 is CASSFVTGGETQYF. The CDR3 nucleotides read TGTGCCAGCAGCTTTGTGACGGGGGGAGAGACCCAGTACTTC.

The chain joins TRBV5-1 to TRBJ1-2; 7 bases map to TRBD1. The length of the CDR3 is 15 residues. Germline CDR1 SGHRS, CDR2 YFSETQ. V lost 4 bases to trimming and J lost 0 bases; unmatched junction nucleotides: 6. CDR3 protein: CASSEGTVTNYGYTF. DNA for the CDR3: TGCGCCAGCAGCGAGGGGACAGTGACTAACTATGGCTACACCTTC. Full variable domain (remainder filled in from reference TRBV5-1 and TRBJ1-2): KAGVTQTPRYLIKTRGQQVTLSCSPISGHRSVSWYQQTPGQGLQFLFEYFSETQRNKGNFPGRFSGRQFSNSRSEMNVSTLELGDSALYLCASSEGTVTNYGYTFGSGTRLTVV.

This clonotype was picked up many times. The chain employs TRBV29-1 and TRBJ2-5; 7 nucleotides agree with TRBD1. This CDR3 has 12 residues. Germline V CDR1 and CDR2: SQVTM, ANQGSEA. The trim removed 2 bases at V and 5 bases at J, leaving 2 bases unmatched. CDR3 loop: CSVERGHETQYF. The CDR3 nucleotides are TGCAGCGTTGAAAGGGGGCACGAGACCCAGTACTTC.

The genes are TRBV12-3 or TRBV12-4 and TRBJ2-1, with a possible D match to TRBD2 (5 bases). The V and J ends lost 5 bases and 6 bases respectively, with 17 bases between them. The CDR3 consists of 15 residues. This chain's CDR3 is CASSPTSRGTNEQFF. In DNA, the CDR3 is TGTGCCAGCAGTCCCACTAGTCGGGGTACCAATGAGCAGTTCTTC.

This clonotype was counted many times. The J gene is TRBJ1-5, the V gene TRBV6-5; the match to TRBD1 covers 8 bases. Germline V gives CDR1 MNHEY, CDR2 SVGAGI. With V trimmed by 4 bases and J by 4 bases, 0 bases remained unmatched. The CDR3 loop spans 13 amino acids. CDR3 sequence (DNA): TGTGCCAGCAGTTGGACAGGGAATCAGCCCCAGCATTTT. The encoded protein is CASSWTGNQPQHF.

The chain carries TRBV5-1 and TRBJ2-7; the match to TRBD2 covers 8 bases. Trimming took 4 bases from V and 4 from J; bases not matched to a gene: 10. The germline V gene encodes CDR1 SGHRS and CDR2 YFSETQ. CDR3 size: 15 residues. CDR3 DNA sequence: TGCGCCAGCAGCCGAAGCGGGAGAGACTATTACGAGCAGTACTTC. Its translation: CASSRSGRDYYEQYF.

This clonotype was picked up many times. The genes are TRBV12-3 or TRBV12-4 and TRBJ2-5, with 7 bases matching TRBD2. The CDR3 contains 15 residues. J gave up 5 bases and V 6 bases, and 12 bases lay outside the gene matches. DNA for the CDR3: TGTGCCAGCAGCTGGTGGGAGGGAGCCCAGGAGACCCAGTACTTC. Its translation is CASSWWEGAQETQYF.

This clonotype was detected a few times. V usage is TRBV24-1 and J usage is TRBJ2-3; unclear D gene. Looked up from germline, CDR1 is KGHDR and CDR2 is SFDVKD. The CDR3 loop spans 14 amino acids. V lost 4 bases and J lost 2, with 9 bases in between. The CDR3 coding sequence is TGTGCCACCAGTGAATCGGGTTACACAGATACGCAGTATTTT. The encoded protein is CATSESGYTDTQYF.

This clonotype came up many times. The chain combines TRBV5-1 with TRBJ2-1; 7 bases are a match to TRBD2. V trimming: 4 bases; J trimming: 3 bases; junction bases outside the gene matches: 10. CDR3 size: 16 residues. Looked up from germline, CDR1 is SGHRS and CDR2 is YFSETQ. Written as DNA, the CDR3 is TGCGCCAGCAGCCACGGGGGGTCCGGGGGCTACAATGAGCAGTTCTTC. This sequence encodes CASSHGGSGGYNEQFF.

This clonotype was observed a few times. The chain employs TRBV5-1 and TRBJ2-1; D uncertain. The germline gives CDR1 SGHRS, CDR2 YFSETQ. CDR3 length: 15 residues. Trimming pared 3 bases from V and 2 bases from J, leaving 12 bases between. DNA of the CDR3: TGCGCCAGCAGCTCCGCATCGTCCCCCTACAATGAGCAGTTCTTC. Translation: CASSSASSPYNEQFF.

There are many counts of this clonotype. V usage is TRBV20-1 and J usage is TRBJ1-1; D ambiguous. V shed 8 bases and J shed 4 bases, with 20 bases lying between them. The length of the CDR3 is 14 residues. Germline loops: CDR1 DFQATT, CDR2 SNEGSKA (reference sequence). The CDR3 DNA sequence: TGCAGTTTTACTCTTACAGTGGAACGCACTGAAGCTTTCTTT. Encoded protein: CSFTLTVERTEAFF.

This clonotype was recorded many times. The rearrangement uses TRBV6-5 and TRBJ2-1, with 12 bases matching TRBD2. The CDR3 runs 14 residues. The V and J ends lost 4 bases and 10 bases, in that order; junction bases with no gene match: 5. CDR1 MNHEY and CDR2 SVGAGI come from the germline V gene. CDR3 coding DNA: TGTGCCAGCAGTTGGTCACTAGCGGGAGGAGAGCAGTTCTTC. Translated: CASSWSLAGGEQFF.

The genes are TRBV5-1 and TRBJ2-5, with D tentatively TRBD2 (6 bases). The CDR3 contains 14 residues. The V end was cut by 5 bases, the J end by 0 bases, with 11 bases between. Germline CDR1 SGHRS, CDR2 YFSETQ. The CDR3 DNA follows: TGCGCCAGCAGTACCTCTAGCGACCAAGAGACCCAGTACTTC. This gives the protein CASSTSSDQETQYF. The whole variable domain, remainder taken from reference TRBV5-1 and TRBJ2-5, is KAGVTQTPRYLIKTRGQQVTLSCSPISGHRSVSWYQQTPGQGLQFLFEYFSETQRNKGNFPGRFSGRQFSNSRSEMNVSTLELGDSALYLCASSTSSDQETQYFGPGTRLLVL.

A few counts support this clonotype. V usage is TRBV10-3 and J usage is TRBJ2-7, with D uncertain. The CDR3 covers 17 residues. The germline CDR1 and CDR2 sequences are ENHRY and SYGVKD. Trimming removed 0 bases at V and 0 bases at J, with 15 bases between. Here the CDR3 DNA reads TGTGCCATCAGTGAGTCTCTCAAGGGTTCGGGCTCCTACGAGCAGTACTTC. Translated, it gives CAISESLKGSGSYEQYF.